These T cell receptor beta chains were read from a single sample in a study of Graves' ophthalmopathy and Graves' hyperthyroidism. A single record per CDR3 protein comes from TCRdb applying MiXCR to the multiplex PCR reads. This repertoire shows almost 750,000 distinct CDR3 sequences, 35% to 50% found once; its top ten account for roughly 46%. The sequenced material came from peripheral blood. The receptor source for this set is an adult man with Graves' ophthalmopathy. Each CDR3 is given without its conserved first and last residue.

CDR3 length,V gene,CDR3 protein
15,TRBV19,ASSLEISGLAGGEQY
13,TRBV7-2,ASSPGGAGVWEQY
15,TRBV7-9,ASSLAPLTGTPYEQY
12,TRBV7-9,ASRGTGPFYGYT
14,TRBV6-1,ASSSEPYRDIYGYT
11,TRBV2,ASSPSRVHEQY
9,TRBV29-1,SVVGVGTQY
11,TRBV20-1,SATTSGNYGYT
16,TRBV10-1,ASSERGVGTGGRNEQY
16,TRBV25-1,ASSLAPGTSGLTDTQY
12,TRBV10-2,ASRDIVSNQPQH
14,TRBV25-1,ASSESLGQGTGELF
12,TRBV7-2,ASSLSYYQETQY
13,TRBV25-1,ASSELAASTDTQY
8,TRBV6-4,ASSDPEQY
13,TRBV7-9,ASSLAIVSYNEQF
16,TRBV9,ASSASIAGGDGANVLT
13,TRBV19,ASSGQGVTNQPQH
12,TRBV27,ASRGAGSNYGYT
12,TRBV11-2,ASSLTAGTPSQH
14,TRBV7-6,ASSYGRGTISYEQY
11,TRBV2,ASSPSFGNTIY
11,TRBV20-1,SASATDLYGYT
9,TRBV27,ASGPTVEAF
14,TRBV25-1,ASSDLGQRVNEKLF
12,TRBV20-1,SAGRGLNTGELF
10,TRBV7-2,ASRGQGDEQY
13,TRBV12-3/TRBV12-4,ASSSMWDRGETQY